Presented here are 10 T cell receptor beta chains from one specimen sequenced in a study of identical twins. TCRdb reprocessed the 5' RACE reads via MiXCR and lists one record per CDR3 protein. This table has 510,000 or so distinct CDR3 sequences, approximately 14% appearing once. These data were also filed under a second study, of yellow fever vaccine responses in identical twins.

The specimen sequenced was CD4+ T cells sorted from blood. The origin of the receptors is a woman between 18 and 30 years old in good health.

In this sample, this clonotype turned up a few times. The chain carries TRBV11-2 and TRBJ1-2; D is uncertain. Per germline, CDR1 SGHAT and CDR2 FQNNGV. V gave up 6 bases and J gave up 8 bases, with 16 bases separating them. The CDR3 extends over 13 amino acids. The CDR3 DNA reads as TGTGCCAGCAGTTTGGACGTAACTATGGGCTACACCTTC. Protein product: CASSLDVTMGYTF. Combining the CDR3 with reference TRBV11-2 and TRBJ1-2 gives the whole variable domain EAGVAQSPRYKIIEKRQSVAFWCNPISGHATLYWYQQILGQGPKLLIQFQNNGVVDDSQLPKDRFSAERLKGVDSTLKIQPAKLEDSAVYLCASSLDVTMGYTFGSGTRLTVV.

This clonotype was recorded once. DNA for the CDR3: TGTGCCAGCAGTATCTTTAGCGGGCCGACCTACGAGCAGTACTTC. Translated: CASSIFSGPTYEQYF. The V and J genes are TRBV28 and TRBJ2-7; TRBD2 agrees at 7 bases. CDR3 size: 15 residues. After removal of 5 bases from V and 2 bases from J, the junction contained 9 bases not matched to a gene. The germline V gene encodes CDR1 MDHEN and CDR2 SYDVKM.

This clonotype was seen a handful of times. V is TRBV12-3 or TRBV12-4 and J is TRBJ1-1; no firm D call. Trimming cost V 6 bases and J 10 bases, with 18 bases left between them. CDR3 length: 13 residues. CDR3 DNA: TGTGCCAGCAGCCCACCTCCGGGGTGGGGAGCTTTCTTT. Protein product: CASSPPPGWGAFF.

Only a few counts were recorded for this clonotype. This rearrangement joins TRBV12-3 or TRBV12-4 to TRBJ2-3, with D possibly matching TRBD2 (6 bases). Between the trimmed V and J ends, which lost 10 bases and 4 bases, there was a span of 18 bases. This CDR3 contains 14 residues. The chain's CDR3 is CATSPPGVPDTQYF. The CDR3 DNA follows: TGTGCCACGTCCCCCCCGGGAGTCCCAGATACGCAGTATTTT.

In its sample, this clonotype was seen a few times. This chain uses TRBV7-8 with TRBJ2-2; 10 bases are a match to TRBD2. With 5 bases clipped from V and 6 bases from J, the junction kept 9 bases outside the gene matches. The CDR3 spans 16 residues. Per germline, CDR1 SGHVS and CDR2 FQNEAQ. The CDR3 loop reads CASSPRTSGTPGELFF. CDR3 bases: TGTGCCAGCAGCCCTCGGACTAGCGGAACCCCCGGGGAGCTGTTTTTT.

This clonotype has just one count. The J gene is TRBJ2-2, the V gene TRBV6-5; D remains ambiguous. The germline V gene has CDR1 MNHEY and CDR2 SVGAGI. CDR3 length equals 17 residues. The V end was cut by 2 bases, the J end by 0 bases, with 13 bases between. CDR3 protein: CASSYPSRQPNTGELFF. CDR3 DNA: TGTGCCAGCAGTTACCCCTCTAGGCAGCCGAACACCGGGGAGCTGTTTTTT.

V usage is TRBV29-1 and J usage is TRBJ2-3, with a tentative D call TRBD1 (5 bases). V was pared by 3 bases and J by 7 bases, with 14 bases between. Germline CDR1 reads SQVTM; CDR2 reads ANQGSEA. This CDR3 has 13 amino acids. CDR3 bases: TGCAGCGTTGATTCAGGGAACCAAAATACGCAGTATTTT. This gives the protein CSVDSGNQNTQYF.

This clonotype showed up just a few times. This chain links TRBV5-1 with TRBJ1-2, with 10 bases matching TRBD1. In germline, CDR1 is SGHRS, CDR2 YFSETQ. The CDR3 spans 15 residues. J was trimmed by 0 bases and V by 4 bases; bases with no gene match: 3. For the CDR3, the DNA is TGCGCCAGCAGCACCGGGACAGGGGCTAACTATGGCTACACCTTC. Translated, it gives CASSTGTGANYGYTF.

This clonotype has only a few counts. V usage is TRBV4-1 and J usage is TRBJ1-5; D is ambiguous. This CDR3 has 15 amino acids. CDR1 is MGHRA and CDR2 is YSYEKL in the germline V gene. V lost 0 bases to trimming and J lost 0 bases, with 6 bases between them. CDR3 loop: CASSQEGFSNQPQHF. CDR3 nucleotide sequence: TGCGCCAGCAGCCAAGAGGGCTTTAGCAATCAGCCCCAGCATTTT.

This clonotype turned up a few times. The chain has TRBV5-1 and TRBJ2-4, with 16 bases aligning to TRBD2. Germline CDR1 reads SGHRS; CDR2 reads YFSETQ. Trimming removed 4 bases from V and 0 bases from J; junction bases left unmatched: 7. The CDR3 has 19 amino acids. CDR3: CASSPGLAGGNLAKNIQYF. The CDR3 nucleotides read TGCGCCAGCAGCCCGGGACTAGCGGGGGGGAATCTAGCCAAAAACATTCAGTACTTC. The entire variable domain, with the rest obtained from reference TRBV5-1 and TRBJ2-4, is as follows: KAGVTQTPRYLIKTRGQQVTLSCSPISGHRSVSWYQQTPGQGLQFLFEYFSETQRNKGNFPGRFSGRQFSNSRSEMNVSTLELGDSALYLCASSPGLAGGNLAKNIQYFGAGTRLSVL.